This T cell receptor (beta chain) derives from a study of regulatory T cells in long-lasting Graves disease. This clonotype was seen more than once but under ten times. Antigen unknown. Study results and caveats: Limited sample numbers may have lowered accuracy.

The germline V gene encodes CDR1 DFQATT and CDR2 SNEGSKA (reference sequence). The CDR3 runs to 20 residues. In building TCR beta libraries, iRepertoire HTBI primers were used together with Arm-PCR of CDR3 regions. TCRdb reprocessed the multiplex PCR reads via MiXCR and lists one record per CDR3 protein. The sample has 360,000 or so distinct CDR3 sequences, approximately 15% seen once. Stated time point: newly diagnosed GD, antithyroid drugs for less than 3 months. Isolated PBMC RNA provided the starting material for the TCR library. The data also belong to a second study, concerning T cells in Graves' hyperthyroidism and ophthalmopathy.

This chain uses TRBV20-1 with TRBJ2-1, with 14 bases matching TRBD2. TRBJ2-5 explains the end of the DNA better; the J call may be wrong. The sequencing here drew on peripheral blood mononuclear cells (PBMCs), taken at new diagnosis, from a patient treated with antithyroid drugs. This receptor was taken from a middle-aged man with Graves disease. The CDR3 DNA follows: TGCAGTGCTAGAACCCCAAATCCCGGGACTAGCGGGGGCAACCAAGAGACCCAGTACTTC. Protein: CSARTPNPGTSGGNQETQYF.